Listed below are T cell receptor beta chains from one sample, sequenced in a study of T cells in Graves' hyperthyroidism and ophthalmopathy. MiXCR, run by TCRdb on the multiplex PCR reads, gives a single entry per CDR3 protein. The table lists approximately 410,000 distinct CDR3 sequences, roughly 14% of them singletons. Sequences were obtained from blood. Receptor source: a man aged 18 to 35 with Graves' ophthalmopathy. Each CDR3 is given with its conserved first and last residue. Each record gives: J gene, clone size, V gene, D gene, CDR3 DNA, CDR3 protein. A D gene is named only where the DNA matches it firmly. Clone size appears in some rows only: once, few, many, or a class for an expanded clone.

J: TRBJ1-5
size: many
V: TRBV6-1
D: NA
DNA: TGTGCCAGCAGGTGGGGAAGTAATCAGCCCCAGCATTTT
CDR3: CASRWGSNQPQHF

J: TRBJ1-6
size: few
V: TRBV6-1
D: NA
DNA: TGTGCCAGCAGCGGCCGGGACACCAGTTCACCCCTCCACTTT
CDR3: CASSGRDTSSPLHF

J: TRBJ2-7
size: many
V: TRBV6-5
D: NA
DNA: TGTGCCAGCAGTTACTCGGACGCTAGCTCCTACGAGCAGTACTTC
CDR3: CASSYSDASSYEQYF

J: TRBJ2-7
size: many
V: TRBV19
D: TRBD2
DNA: TGTGCCAGTAGTCTGACTAGCGGGAGAGTGCGCGAGCAGTACTTC
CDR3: CASSLTSGRVREQYF

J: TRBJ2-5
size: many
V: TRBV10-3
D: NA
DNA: TGTGCCATCAGTGATGGCGGGGCTGAAGAGACCCAGTACTTC
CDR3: CAISDGGAEETQYF

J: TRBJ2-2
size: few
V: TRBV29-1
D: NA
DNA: TGCAGCGTTGCGCCGGACTTCGGGGAGCTGTTTTTT
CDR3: CSVAPDFGELFF

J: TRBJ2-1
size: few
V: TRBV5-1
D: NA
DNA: TGCGCCAGCAGCTTGACTGCATTCTCCTACAATGAGCAGTTCTTC
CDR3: CASSLTAFSYNEQFF

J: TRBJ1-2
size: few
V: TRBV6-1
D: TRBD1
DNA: TGTGCCAGCAGTGAAAGATCAGGGACAGTCTCCTATGGCTACACCTTC
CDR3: CASSERSGTVSYGYTF

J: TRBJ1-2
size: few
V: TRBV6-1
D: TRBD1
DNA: TGTGCCAGCAGTCCTCAGGGGGCCCTATGGGGCTACACCTTC
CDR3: CASSPQGALWGYTF

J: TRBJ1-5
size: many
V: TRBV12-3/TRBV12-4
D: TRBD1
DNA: TGTGCCAGCGGACAGGGCACTCAGCCCCAGCATTTT
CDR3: CASGQGTQPQHF

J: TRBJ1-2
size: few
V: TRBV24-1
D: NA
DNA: TGTGCCACCAGTGGGCAGGGTTATGGCTACACCTTC
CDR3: CATSGQGYGYTF

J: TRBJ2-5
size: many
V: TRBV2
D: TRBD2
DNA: TGTGCCAGCAGAGGGACTAGCGGGGACCCTACCCAGTACTTC
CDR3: CASRGTSGDPTQYF

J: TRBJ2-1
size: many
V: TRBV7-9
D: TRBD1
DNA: TGTGCCAGCAGCTTAGGGGGACAGGCGGCCTACAATGAGCAGTTCTTC
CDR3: CASSLGGQAAYNEQFF

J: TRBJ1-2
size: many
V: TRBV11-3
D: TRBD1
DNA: TGTGCCAGCAGGGGACAGGGGTATGGCTACACCTTC
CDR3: CASRGQGYGYTF

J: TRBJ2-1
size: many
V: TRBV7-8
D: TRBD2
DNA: TGTGCCAGCAGCTTAGGGGCTAGCGGGTTGGCTAATGAGCAGTTCTTC
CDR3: CASSLGASGLANEQFF

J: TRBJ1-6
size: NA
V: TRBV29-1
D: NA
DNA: TGCAGCGTTGCCGCGGGGACACCTAATTCACCCCTCCACTTT
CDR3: CSVAAGTPNSPLHF

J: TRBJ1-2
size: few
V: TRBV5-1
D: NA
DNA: TGCGCCAGCAGCGTCACCGGGAAGATTAACTATGGCTACACCTTC
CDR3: CASSVTGKINYGYTF

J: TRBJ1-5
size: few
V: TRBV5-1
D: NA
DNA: TGTGCCAGCAGCTTGGCTTACTGGGATCAGCCCCAGCATTTT
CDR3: CASSLAYWDQPQHF

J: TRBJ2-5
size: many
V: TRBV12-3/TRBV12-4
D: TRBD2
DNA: TGTGCCAGCAGTTTGGGACTAGCGGGAGGCGGGGAGACCCAGTACTTC
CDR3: CASSLGLAGGGETQYF

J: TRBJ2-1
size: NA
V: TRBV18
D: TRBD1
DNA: TGTGCCAGCTCAGCCGGGACAGAAGCCTACAATGAGCAGTTCTTC
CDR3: CASSAGTEAYNEQFF

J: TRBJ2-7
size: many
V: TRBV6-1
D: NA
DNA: TGTGCCAGCAGTTTGGTGCGGGGGCGCTCCTACGAGCAGTACTTC
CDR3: CASSLVRGRSYEQYF

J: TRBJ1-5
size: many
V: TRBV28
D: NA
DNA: TGTGCCAGCAGTGCTACAGGGCCGGAGCCCCAGCATTTT
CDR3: CASSATGPEPQHF

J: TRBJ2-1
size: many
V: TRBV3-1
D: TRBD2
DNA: TGTGCCAGCAGCCAAGGTTTATCTAGCGGGGGGGATGAGCAGTTCTTC
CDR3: CASSQGLSSGGDEQFF

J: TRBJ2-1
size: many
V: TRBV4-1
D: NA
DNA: TGCGCCAGCAGCCAAGATACCGTATACAATGAGCAGTTCTTC
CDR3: CASSQDTVYNEQFF

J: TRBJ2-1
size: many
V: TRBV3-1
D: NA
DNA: TGTGCCAGCAGCCAAGATTCCCCAGTTGGTGAGCAGTTCTTC
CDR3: CASSQDSPVGEQFF

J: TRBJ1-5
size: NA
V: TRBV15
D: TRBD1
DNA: TGTGCCACCAGCCCGGACAGGGGGAATCAGCCCCAGCATTTT
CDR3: CATSPDRGNQPQHF

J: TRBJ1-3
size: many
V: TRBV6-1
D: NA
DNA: TGTGCCACCACAAGGGAAGCCTCTGGAAACACCATATATTTT
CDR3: CATTREASGNTIYF

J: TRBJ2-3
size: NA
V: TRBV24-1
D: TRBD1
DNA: TGTGCCACCAGTGACCCAGGACAGGGGGCAGATACGCAGTATTTT
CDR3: CATSDPGQGADTQYF

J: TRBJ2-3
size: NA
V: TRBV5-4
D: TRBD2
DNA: TGTGCCAGCAGCTCCGGGACTACGCGGGATACGCAGTATTTT
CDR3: CASSSGTTRDTQYF

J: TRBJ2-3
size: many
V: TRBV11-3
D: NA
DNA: TGTGCCAGCAGCTTAAGGATCGCAGATACGCAGTATTTT
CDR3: CASSLRIADTQYF

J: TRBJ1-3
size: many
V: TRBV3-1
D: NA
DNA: TGTGCCAGCAAGGGCCCTTCTGGAAACACCATATATTTT
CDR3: CASKGPSGNTIYF

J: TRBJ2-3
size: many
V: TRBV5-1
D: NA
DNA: TGCGCCAGCAGCTCGGACGGATATTCCACAGATACGCAGTATTTT
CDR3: CASSSDGYSTDTQYF

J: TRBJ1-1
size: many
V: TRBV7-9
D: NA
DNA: TGTGCCAGCAGCCTCGAAGGGGCAGGTCTGAACACTGAAGCTTTCTTT
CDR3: CASSLEGAGLNTEAFF

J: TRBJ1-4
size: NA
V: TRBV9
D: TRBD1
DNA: TGTGCCGGCAGCGTAGGGGGGGGGACAGGGAGTGAAAAACTGTTTTTT
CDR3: CAGSVGGGTGSEKLFF

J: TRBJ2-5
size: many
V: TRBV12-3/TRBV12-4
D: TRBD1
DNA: TGTGCCAGCAGTTTTACAGGGGGCCCAGAGACCCAGTACTTC
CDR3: CASSFTGGPETQYF

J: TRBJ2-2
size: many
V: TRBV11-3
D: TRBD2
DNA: TGTGCCAGCAGCCCCCTGGGACTAGCGTTCGGAACCGGGGAGCTGTTTTTT
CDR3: CASSPLGLAFGTGELFF

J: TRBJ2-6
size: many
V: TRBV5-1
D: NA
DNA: TGCGCCAGCGGGGCAATTGGTGGGGCCAACGTCCTGACTTTC
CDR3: CASGAIGGANVLTF

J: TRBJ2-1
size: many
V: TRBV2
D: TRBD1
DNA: TGTGCCAGCTCGCGGACAGGGCAGGGGCCCAGTCCCTACAATGAGCAGTTCTTC
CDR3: CASSRTGQGPSPYNEQFF

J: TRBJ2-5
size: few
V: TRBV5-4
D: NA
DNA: TGTGCCAGCAGTTGGAGGGGGGGAGGGCCTCGGGAGACCCAGTACTTC
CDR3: CASSWRGGGPRETQYF

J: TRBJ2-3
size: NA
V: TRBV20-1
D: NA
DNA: TGCAGTGCCGAGACCGGGGACCGAGATACGCAGTATTTT
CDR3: CSAETGDRDTQYF

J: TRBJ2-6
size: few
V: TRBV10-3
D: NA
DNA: TGTGCCATCCAAGACAGGATATCCCTCTCTGGGGCCAACGTCCTGACTTTC
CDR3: CAIQDRISLSGANVLTF

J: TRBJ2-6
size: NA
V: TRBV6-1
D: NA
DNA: TGTGCCAGCAAACTGACAGCGTACTCTGGGGCCAACGTCCTGACTTTC
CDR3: CASKLTAYSGANVLTF

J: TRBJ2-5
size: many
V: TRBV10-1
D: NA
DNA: TGCGCCAGCAGTGAGCCATACCGGGACCGAGAAGAGACCCAGTACTTC
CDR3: CASSEPYRDREETQYF

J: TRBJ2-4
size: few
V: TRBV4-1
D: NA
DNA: TGCGCCAGCATTCCTACAGAGAGTTCCAAAAACATTCAGTACTTC
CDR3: CASIPTESSKNIQYF

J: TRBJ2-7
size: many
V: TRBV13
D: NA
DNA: TGTGCCAGCAGCTTAGGCCCTAGGTTGTACGAGCAGTACTTC
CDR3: CASSLGPRLYEQYF

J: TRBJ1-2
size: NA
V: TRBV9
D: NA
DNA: TGTGCCAGCAGCGGCCAGGGAAGGGCTAACTATGGCTACACCTTC
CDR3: CASSGQGRANYGYTF

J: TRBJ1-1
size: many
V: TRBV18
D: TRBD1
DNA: TGTGCCAGCTCACCTAACAGGGGGCTTAACACTGAAGCTTTCTTT
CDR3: CASSPNRGLNTEAFF

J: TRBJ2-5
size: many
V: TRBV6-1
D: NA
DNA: TGTGCCAGCAGAGCAGTACTCCAAGAGACCCAGTACTTC
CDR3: CASRAVLQETQYF

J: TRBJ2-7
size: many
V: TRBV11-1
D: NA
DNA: TGTGCCAGCAGCTTTGATTCCAGGTCCTCCGAGCAGTACTTC
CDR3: CASSFDSRSSEQYF

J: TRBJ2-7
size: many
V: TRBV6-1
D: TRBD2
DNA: TGTGCCACCCAAGGGATGGCGGGAGTAGGGAGCTACGAGCAGTACTTC
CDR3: CATQGMAGVGSYEQYF

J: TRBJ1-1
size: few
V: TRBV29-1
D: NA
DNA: TGCAGCGGGCGTAGGGGCCCCTCCCCGCAAGCTTTCTTT
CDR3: CSGRRGPSPQAFF

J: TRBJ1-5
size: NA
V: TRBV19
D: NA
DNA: TGTGCCAGTAGTATAGAACCTAGCAATCAGCCCCAGCATTTT
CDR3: CASSIEPSNQPQHF

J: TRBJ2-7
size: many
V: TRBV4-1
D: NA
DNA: TGCGCCAGCAGCCACGGGACGGAGACCTACGAGCAGTACTTC
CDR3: CASSHGTETYEQYF

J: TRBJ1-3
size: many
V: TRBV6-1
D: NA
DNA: TGTGCCAGCAGTGAAGCAGGGGAAGGAGGAAACACCATATATTTT
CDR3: CASSEAGEGGNTIYF